A single TCR beta chain is shown here with its context. Its antigen is still unknown. There are no base qualities to consult, and no much larger clone falls within one base. These data belong to a study of Ad26.COV2.S vaccination and SARS-CoV-2 variants (dated by TCRdb to about 2021). Study-level background: Vaccine-arm donors were drawn from COV1001, a multicentre, randomized, double-blind, placebo-controlled phase I-IIa trial of Ad26.COV2.S in healthy adults. A total of 32 samples were included in the TCR-sequenced set, comprising about 20 Ad26.COV2.S vaccine recipients, 5 placebo recipients and 8 SARS-CoV-2 convalescent individuals. Trial participants were randomized into five groups of five, in which low-dose or high-dose Ad26.COV2.S was given once or twice, or placebo was given on both occasions. Dosing of Ad26.COV2.S was intramuscular, at either 5x10^10 or 1x10^11 viral particles, delivered as one shot or as two shots spaced 56 days apart. TCRbeta repertoire sequencing served as the tool for gauging how specific and how broad the SARS-CoV-2-reactive T cell receptors were following Ad26.COV2.S vaccination. Investigators did not know the trial group allocation while performing experiments and assessing outcomes. The full study reports these points: Substantial breadth of spike-specific CD8+ and CD4+ T cell responses was reported after vaccination. Vaccine and placebo recipients had comparable non-spike TCR breadth, which fits with the vaccine containing only spike. It was noted by the authors that total T cell responses may have been underestimated by the TCR breadth and depth analyses. Compared with placebo recipients, Ad26.COV2.S recipients showed higher spike-specific TCR breadth (P = 0.0014). The study was not powered for comparison of responses between vaccine doses or regimens.

The sample's treatment or condition label, decoded: some 20 received Ad26.COV2.S at low or high dose, single or two shots; a few received placebo; per-sample allocation not given. Repertoires of vaccine and placebo recipients were sequenced from samples taken on day 63 after the first injection. In Cohort 1b, roughly 26 adults aged 18-55 years were enrolled at a single site in Boston, USA, between 29 July and 7 August 2020. As a vaccine, Ad26.COV2.S was a replication-incompetent adenovirus type 26 vector that expressed a prefusion-stabilized SARS-CoV-2 spike protein derived from the original Wuhan strain. TCRbeta CDR3 regions were sequenced with the immunoSEQ Assay. After extraction, genomic DNA underwent amplification by bias-controlled multiplex PCR, followed by high-throughput sequencing. In the source study's methods: To quantify the absolute abundance of each unique TCRbeta CDR3 region, sequences were collapsed and filtered. T cell fraction was estimated by normalization of TCRbeta template counts to usable DNA, with usable DNA being measured through amplification of reference genes present in all nucleated cells. Repertoire TCRs were annotated as SARS-CoV-2-specific when V gene, CDR3 amino acid sequence and J gene were exactly matched to a known reactive TCR set. The reference SARS-CoV-2 TCR set came from MIRA and was filtered for enrichment in COVID-19-positive ImmuneCODE repertoires, removing public or cross-reactive TCRs. Based on the MIRA antigens, annotated TCRs were further analysed at the level of specific ORF or position within ORF. Breadth was defined as the number of annotated unique rearrangements divided by the total number of unique productive rearrangements, and depth was defined as the summed frequency of the annotated unique rearrangements. Group comparisons of TCR breadth used two-sided Wilcoxon rank-sum tests. Drawn from immuneACCESS, this table holds only the in-frame rearrangements with V and J called that TCRdb kept. Clones are partly lost; checked studies trace under half to an unresolved V gene and leave the rest unexplained. Clone size and the V and J calls come from that table; the DNA yielded D and trimming. The sample contains about 250,000 clones, 87% of them found a single time. The leading ten clones occupy just under 3% of the sample.

Sample: peripheral blood, taken in a trial of Ad26.COV2.S vaccine versus placebo. The receptor's source is a person between 18 and 60 years old who received the Ad26.COV2.S COVID-19 vaccine or a placebo.

The base sequence is TGTGCCAGCAGTACAGGGCTCGATTCACCCCTCCACTTT. This encodes CASSTGLDSPLHF. The chain was built from TRBV6-5 and TRBJ1-6; TRBD1 could be the D gene, as 6 bases match. Trimming costs V 5 bases and J 8 bases, and their ends lie 10 bases apart. From the germline V gene, CDR1 is MNHEY and CDR2 is SVGAGI. From cysteine to phenylalanine, the CDR3 is 13 amino acids long. Only the CDR3 portion is preserved as DNA: 39 bases, with reading frame beginning at the first base.